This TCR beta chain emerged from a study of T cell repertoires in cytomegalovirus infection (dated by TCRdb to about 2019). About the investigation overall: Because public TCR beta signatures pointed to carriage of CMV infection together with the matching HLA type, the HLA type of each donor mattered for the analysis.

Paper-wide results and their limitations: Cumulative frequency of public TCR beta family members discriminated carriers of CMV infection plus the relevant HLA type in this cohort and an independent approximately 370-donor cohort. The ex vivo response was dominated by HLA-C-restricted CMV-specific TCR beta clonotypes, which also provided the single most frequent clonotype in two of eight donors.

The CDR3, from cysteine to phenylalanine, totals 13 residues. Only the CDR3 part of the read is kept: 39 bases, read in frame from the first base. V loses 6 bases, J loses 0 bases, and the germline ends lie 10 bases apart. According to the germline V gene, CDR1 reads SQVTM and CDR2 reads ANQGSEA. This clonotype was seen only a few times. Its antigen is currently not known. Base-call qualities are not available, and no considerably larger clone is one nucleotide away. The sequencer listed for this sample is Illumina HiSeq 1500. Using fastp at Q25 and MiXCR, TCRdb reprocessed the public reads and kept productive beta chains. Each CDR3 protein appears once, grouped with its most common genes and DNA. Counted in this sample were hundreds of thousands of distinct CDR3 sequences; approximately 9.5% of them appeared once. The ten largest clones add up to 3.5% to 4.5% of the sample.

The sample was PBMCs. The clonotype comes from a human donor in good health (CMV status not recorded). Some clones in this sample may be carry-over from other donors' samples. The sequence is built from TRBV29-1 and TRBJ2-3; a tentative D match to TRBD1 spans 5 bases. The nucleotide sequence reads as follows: TGCAGCGTGAGACAGAGGAGCACAGATACGCAGTATTTT. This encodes CSVRQRSTDTQYF.